The rows below give T cell receptor beta chains drawn from one sample of a study of type 1 regulatory T cells. The antigens of these receptors remain unknown. TCRdb ran MiXCR on the reads and lists one entry per CDR3 protein. The sample records more than 12,000 distinct CDR3 sequences, roughly an eighth being singletons. Input material: cultured T cells, either the whole culture or a sorted T cell fraction (not recorded which). The receptors originated from a human donor in good health. The CDR3 runs from the conserved cysteine through the conserved F or W. D genes are given only for firm matches. Size values are once, few and many counts, or a class for expanded clones, and some rows have none.

TRBJ2-1	many	TRBV5-1	TRBD1	TGCGCCAGCAGTTTCTCAGGGACAGACTACAATGAGCAGTTCTTC	CASSFSGTDYNEQFF
TRBJ1-2	-	TRBV15	-	TGTGCCACCAGCAGAGATATGGGGGACTATGGCTACACCTTC	CATSRDMGDYGYTF
TRBJ1-2	few	TRBV2	-	TGTGCCACCGCCTTCGAGGGGAACTATGGCTACACCTTC	CATAFEGNYGYTF
TRBJ2-7	many	TRBV12-3/TRBV12-4	-	TGTGCCAGCAGCCTTCGGACGGACTCCTACGAGCAGTACTTC	CASSLRTDSYEQYF
TRBJ2-5	many	TRBV10-3	-	TGTGCCATCAGTGGCCTTCCTCAAGAGACCCAGTACTTC	CAISGLPQETQYF
TRBJ2-1	-	TRBV10-3	TRBD2	TGTGCCATTGGAACAGTACTTAGCGGGAGCCATCCCTACAATGAGCAGTTCTTC	CAIGTVLSGSHPYNEQFF
TRBJ2-6	few	TRBV12-3/TRBV12-4	-	TGTGCCAGCATCGGGAATGCCAGAGGACCTGGGGCCAACGTCCTGACTTTC	CASIGNARGPGANVLTF
TRBJ2-2	-	TRBV2	TRBD1	TGTGCCAGCAGGAAGGACAGGGCTTACACCGGGGAGCTGTTTTTT	CASRKDRAYTGELFF
TRBJ2-7	many	TRBV3-1	-	TGTGCCAGCAGCCGGAGGGGGACTCAAGGCGAGCAGTACTTC	CASSRRGTQGEQYF
TRBJ1-5	medium-sized	TRBV30	-	TGTGCCTGGAGTGTGGCCGAGAATCAGCCCCAGCATTTT	CAWSVAENQPQHF
TRBJ2-5	many	TRBV4-3	-	TGCGCCAGCAGCCGGTCGAGCCAGTACCAAGAGACCCAGTACTTC	CASSRSSQYQETQYF
TRBJ1-4	-	TRBV11-3	-	TGTGCCAGCAGCTCACTTGGGGTATCGGTGCTGTTAATTAATGAAAAACTGTTTTTT	CASSSLGVSVLLINEKLFF
TRBJ2-7	many	TRBV10-3	-	TGTGCCAGCGGGACTCCAGCCGCCTACGAGCAGTACTTC	CASGTPAAYEQYF
TRBJ2-7	many	TRBV5-4	TRBD2	TGTGCCAGCAGCCAGCGACTAGCGGCCTACGAGCAGTACTTC	CASSQRLAAYEQYF
TRBJ2-7	many	TRBV12-3/TRBV12-4	-	TGTGCCAGCAGTGCCTGGGGGAGAGAAACCTACGAGCAGTACTTC	CASSAWGRETYEQYF
TRBJ1-1	many	TRBV7-9	-	TGTGCCAGCAGCTTAGACATCACTGAAGCTTTCTTT	CASSLDITEAFF
TRBJ2-5	medium-sized	TRBV5-1	TRBD2	TGCGCCAGCAGCCCAGGACTAGAAAAGACCCAGTACTTC	CASSPGLEKTQYF
TRBJ2-4	-	TRBV27	TRBD1	TGTGCCAGCAGAAGGGGACAGGGGGCTGACATTCAGTACTTC	CASRRGQGADIQYF
TRBJ1-1	many	TRBV14	TRBD1	TGTGCCAGTACCGGGACAGGAGGGACTGAAGCTTTCTTT	CASTGTGGTEAFF
TRBJ2-1	many	TRBV7-3	TRBD2	TGTGCCAGCAGCTCAGCGGGAGCGGCCTACAATGAGCAGTTCTTC	CASSSAGAAYNEQFF
TRBJ2-3	medium-sized	TRBV7-2	-	TGTGCCAGCAGCTTGGCCACAGATACGCAGTATTTT	CASSLATDTQYF
TRBJ1-2	medium-sized	TRBV15	-	TGTGCCACCAGCAGAGATATTGACTATGGCTACACCTTC	CATSRDIDYGYTF
TRBJ2-6	medium-sized	TRBV7-3	-	TGTGCCAGCAGCTCTGCTGGGGCCAACGTCCTGACTTTC	CASSSAGANVLTF
TRBJ2-7	many	TRBV27	-	TGTGCCAGCAGTTTATTGGGGGGCGCCCACGAGCAGTACTTC	CASSLLGGAHEQYF
TRBJ2-7	many	TRBV5-1	TRBD2	TGCGCCAGCAGACGTGACGGGAGGGCCGGGCAGTACTTC	CASRRDGRAGQYF
TRBJ2-5	many	TRBV3-2	-	TGTGCCAGCAGCCAAGATCAGCGACCCGCGGGGGAGACCCAGTACTTC	CASSQDQRPAGETQYF
TRBJ2-1	few	TRBV5-1	-	TGCGCCAGCAGCTTGGAGCTTTTCTCCTACAATGAGCAGTTCTTC	CASSLELFSYNEQFF
TRBJ2-2	many	TRBV3-1	-	TGTGCCAGCAGCCAATTAGGCGGCTCGGGTATTAGCGGGGAGCTGTTTTTT	CASSQLGGSGISGELFF
TRBJ2-1	-	TRBV7-2	TRBD1	TGTGCCAGCAGCTTAGACAGGGGTCGGTTCAATGAGCAGTTCTTC	CASSLDRGRFNEQFF
TRBJ1-1	-	TRBV7-2	-	TGTGCCAGCATACAAAGAGGGAAGCCCACTGAAGCTTTCTTT	CASIQRGKPTEAFF
TRBJ2-5	many	TRBV29-1	-	TGCAGCGCGTTAAACCAGGGAAGAGAGACCCAGTACTTC	CSALNQGRETQYF
TRBJ2-7	many	TRBV20-1	TRBD2	TGCAGTGCTAGAAGGCTAGCGGGCTCCTACGAGCAGTACTTC	CSARRLAGSYEQYF
TRBJ2-1	few	TRBV19	TRBD2	TGTGCCAGTAGTCAGCGGGAGGGCTCAAATGAGCAGTTCTTC	CASSQREGSNEQFF
TRBJ2-1	medium-sized	TRBV19	-	TGTGCCAGTAGTATCAATCGCGTCAATGAGCAGTTCTTC	CASSINRVNEQFF